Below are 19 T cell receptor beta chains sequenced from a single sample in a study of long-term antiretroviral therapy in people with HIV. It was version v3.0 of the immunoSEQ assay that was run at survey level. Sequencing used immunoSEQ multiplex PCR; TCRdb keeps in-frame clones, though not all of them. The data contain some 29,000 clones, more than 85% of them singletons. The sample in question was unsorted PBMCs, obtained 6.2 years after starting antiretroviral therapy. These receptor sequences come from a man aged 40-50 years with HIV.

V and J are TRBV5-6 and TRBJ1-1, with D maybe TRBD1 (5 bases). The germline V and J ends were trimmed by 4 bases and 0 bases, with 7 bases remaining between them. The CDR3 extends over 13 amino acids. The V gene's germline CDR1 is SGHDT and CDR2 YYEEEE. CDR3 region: CASSATVNTEAFF. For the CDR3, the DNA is TGTGCCAGCAGCGCGACAGTGAACACTGAAGCTTTCTTT. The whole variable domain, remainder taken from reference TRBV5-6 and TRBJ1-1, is DAGVTQSPTHLIKTRGQQVTLRCSPKSGHDTVSWYQQALGQGPQFIFQYYEEEERQRGNFPDRFSGHQFPNYSSELNVNALLLGDSALYLCASSATVNTEAFFGQGTRLTVV.

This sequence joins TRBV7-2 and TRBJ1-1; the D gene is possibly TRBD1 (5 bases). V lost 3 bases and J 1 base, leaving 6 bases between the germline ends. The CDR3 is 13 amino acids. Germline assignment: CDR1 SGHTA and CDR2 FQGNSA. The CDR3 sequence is CASSFGANTEAFF. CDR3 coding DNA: TGTGCCAGCAGCTTTGGGGCGAACACTGAAGCTTTCTTT.

CDR3 in DNA: TGTGCCAGCAGCTTAGTGGGTTGGCAGGGTGAGGAGCAGTACTTC. Its protein is CASSLVGWQGEEQYF. The chain joins TRBV7-2 to TRBJ2-7; D is perhaps TRBD1 (5 bases). Trimming left V 1 base short and J 7 bases short, with 17 bases between. CDR1 SGHTA and CDR2 FQGNSA come from the germline V gene. This CDR3 is built from 15 residues. The full variable domain, in which reference TRBV7-2 and TRBJ2-7 provide the parts outside the CDR3, is GAGVSQSPSNKVTEKGKDVELRCDPISGHTALYWYRQSLGQGLEFLIYFQGNSAPDKSGLPSDRFSAERTGGSVSTLTIQRTQQEDSAVYLCASSLVGWQGEEQYFGPGTRLTVT.

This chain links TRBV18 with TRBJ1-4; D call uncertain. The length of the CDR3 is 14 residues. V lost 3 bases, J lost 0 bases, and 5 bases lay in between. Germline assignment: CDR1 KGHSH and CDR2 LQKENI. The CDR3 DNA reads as TGTGCCAGCTCACCTACAGCAACTAATGAAAAACTGTTTTTT. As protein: CASSPTATNEKLFF.

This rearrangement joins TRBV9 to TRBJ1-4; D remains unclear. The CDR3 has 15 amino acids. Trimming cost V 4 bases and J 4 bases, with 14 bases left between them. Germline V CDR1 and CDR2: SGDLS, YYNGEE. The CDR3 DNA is TGTGCCAGCAGCCCCCGAGGGCTTGGTAATGAAAAACTGTTTTTT. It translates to CASSPRGLGNEKLFF.

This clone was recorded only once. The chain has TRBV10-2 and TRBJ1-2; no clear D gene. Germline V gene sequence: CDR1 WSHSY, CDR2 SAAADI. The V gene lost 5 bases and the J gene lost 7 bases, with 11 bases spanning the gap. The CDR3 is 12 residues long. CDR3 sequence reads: CASSQGLAGYTF. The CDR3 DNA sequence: TGCGCCAGCAGTCAAGGACTGGCTGGCTACACCTTC.

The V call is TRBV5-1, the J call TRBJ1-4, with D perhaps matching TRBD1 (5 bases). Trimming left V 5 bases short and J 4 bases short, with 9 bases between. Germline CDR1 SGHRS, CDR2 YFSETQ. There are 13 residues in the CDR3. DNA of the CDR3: TGCGCCAGCAGTAGGGGATATAATGAAAAACTGTTTTTT. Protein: CASSRGYNEKLFF.

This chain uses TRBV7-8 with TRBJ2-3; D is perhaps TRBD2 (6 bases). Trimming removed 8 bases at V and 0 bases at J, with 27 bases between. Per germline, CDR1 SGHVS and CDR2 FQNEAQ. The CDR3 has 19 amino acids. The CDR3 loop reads CASQSKTAYGGTSTDTQYF. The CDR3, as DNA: TGTGCCAGCCAAAGTAAGACAGCCTACGGGGGTACAAGCACAGATACGCAGTATTTT.

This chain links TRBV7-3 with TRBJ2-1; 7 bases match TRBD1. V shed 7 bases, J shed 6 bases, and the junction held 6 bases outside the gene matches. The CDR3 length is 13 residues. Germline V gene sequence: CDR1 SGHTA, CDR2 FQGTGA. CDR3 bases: TGTGCCAGCACGACAGGGTCGGGCAATGAGCAGTTCTTC. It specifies CASTTGSGNEQFF.

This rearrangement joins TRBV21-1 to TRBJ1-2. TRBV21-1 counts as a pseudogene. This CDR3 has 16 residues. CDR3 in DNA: TGTGCCAGCAGCAAAGGGGTACGTGGCGCGGTTTATGGCTACACCTTC. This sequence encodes CASSKGVRGAVYGYTF.

CDR3: CAGGRQYNEQFF. The DNA of the CDR3 is TGCGCCGGAGGCCGGCAGTACAATGAGCAGTTCTTC. The chain combines TRBV10-2 with TRBJ2-1; D is possibly TRBD2 (5 bases). V gave up 11 bases and J gave up 4 bases, with 12 bases separating them. The CDR3 covers 12 residues. CDR1 is WSHSY and CDR2 is SAAADI in the germline V gene.

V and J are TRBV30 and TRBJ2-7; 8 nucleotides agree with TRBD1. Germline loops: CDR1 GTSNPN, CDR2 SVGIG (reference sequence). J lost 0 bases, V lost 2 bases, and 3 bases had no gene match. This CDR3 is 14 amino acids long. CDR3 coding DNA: TGTGCCTGGAGTTCGGACAGGGACTCCTACGAGCAGTACTTC. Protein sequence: CAWSSDRDSYEQYF.

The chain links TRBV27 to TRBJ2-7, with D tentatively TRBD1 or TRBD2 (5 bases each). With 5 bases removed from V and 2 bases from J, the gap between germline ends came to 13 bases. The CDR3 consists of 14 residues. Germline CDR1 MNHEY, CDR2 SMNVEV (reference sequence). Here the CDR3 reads CASSPRDGAYEQYF. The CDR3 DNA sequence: TGTGCCAGCAGTCCAAGGGACGGAGCCTACGAGCAGTACTTC.

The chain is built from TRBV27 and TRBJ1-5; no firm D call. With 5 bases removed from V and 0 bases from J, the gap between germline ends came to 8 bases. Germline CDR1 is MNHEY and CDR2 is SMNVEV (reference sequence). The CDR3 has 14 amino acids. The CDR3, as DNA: TGTGCCAGCAGTCAGGAGTATAGCAATCAGCCCCAGCATTTT. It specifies CASSQEYSNQPQHF.

The CDR3, as DNA: TGTGCCAGCAGCGCGACAGGGGAAAACTACGAGCAGTACTTC. This sequence encodes CASSATGENYEQYF. The V and J genes are TRBV7-6 and TRBJ2-7; 8 bases are a match to TRBD1. Germline V CDR1 and CDR2: SGHVS, FNYEAQ. The CDR3 sequence is 14 residues long. Losses at the gene ends were 5 bases for V and 3 bases for J; bases not matched to a gene: 6.

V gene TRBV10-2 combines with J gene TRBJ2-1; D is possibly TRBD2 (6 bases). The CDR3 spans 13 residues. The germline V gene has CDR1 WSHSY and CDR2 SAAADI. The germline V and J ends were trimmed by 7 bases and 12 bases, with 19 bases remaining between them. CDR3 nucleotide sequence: TGCGCCAGCACGGGGGACTCATCTAGGGGGCAGTTCTTC. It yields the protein CASTGDSSRGQFF.

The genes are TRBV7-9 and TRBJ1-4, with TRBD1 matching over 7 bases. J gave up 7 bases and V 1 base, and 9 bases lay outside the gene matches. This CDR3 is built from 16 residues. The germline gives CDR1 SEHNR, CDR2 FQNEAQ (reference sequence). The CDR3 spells CASSLETGAVVEKLFF. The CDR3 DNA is TGTGCCAGCAGCTTAGAAACAGGGGCAGTGGTTGAAAAACTGTTTTTT.

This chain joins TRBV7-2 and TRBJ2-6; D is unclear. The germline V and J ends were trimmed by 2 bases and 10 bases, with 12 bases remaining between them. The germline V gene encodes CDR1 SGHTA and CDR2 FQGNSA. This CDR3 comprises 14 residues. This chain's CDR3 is CASSLSEAQNVLTF. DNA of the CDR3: TGTGCCAGCAGCTTAAGTGAGGCCCAGAACGTCCTGACTTTC.

The CDR3 loop reads CAISESGVEKLFF. The CDR3 region has the DNA TGTGCCATCAGTGAGTCAGGGGTCGAAAAACTGTTTTTT. The genes are TRBV10-3 and TRBJ1-4; perhaps TRBD1 as D (5 bases). Trimming stripped 0 bases from V and 8 bases from J, with 7 bases between. The CDR3 consists of 13 residues. Germline CDR1 reads ENHRY; CDR2 reads SYGVKD.